Below, 3 T cell receptor beta chains from the same sample are listed, as sequenced in a study of vaccination effects on CD4 cells after COVID-19. Assay used: immunoSEQ multiplex PCR; TCRdb lists only in-frame clones, some missing. The sample consists of tens of thousands of clones, around 70% of them appearing once. Which antigens these TCRs recognize remains unknown. CD4+ T cells specific for antigen were expanded with viral peptide pools by the ViraFEST assay before sequencing. Subsequent to a culture period of 10 to 11 days, CD4+ T cells were isolated. The participants, recipients of two vaccine doses, got either BNT162b2 or mRNA-1273. Sequences were derived from CD4+ T cells from PBMCs cultured with HCoV-229E spike peptides, sampled after COVID-19 vaccination. The receptors come from a human donor who received a COVID-19 vaccine.

This clone was seen more than once but under ten times. This chain links TRBV5-1 with TRBJ2-7, with TRBD1 matching 7 bases. Germline trimming cut 4 bases from V and 0 bases from J; bases unmatched to any gene: 7. Germline V gene sequence: CDR1 SGHRS, CDR2 YFSETQ. This CDR3 contains 15 residues. The CDR3 loop reads CASSGIDRASYEQYF. The CDR3 nucleotides are TGCGCCAGCAGCGGGATCGACAGGGCCTCCTACGAGCAGTACTTC. Complete variable domain (other parts from reference TRBV5-1 and TRBJ2-7): KAGVTQTPRYLIKTRGQQVTLSCSPISGHRSVSWYQQTPGQGLQFLFEYFSETQRNKGNFPGRFSGRQFSNSRSEMNVSTLELGDSALYLCASSGIDRASYEQYFGPGTRLTVT.

The chain links TRBV7-2 to TRBJ2-7, with D possibly matching TRBD2 (5 bases). V gave up 5 bases and J gave up 7 bases, with 21 bases separating them. Germline CDR1 reads SGHTA; CDR2 reads FQGNSA. The CDR3 totals 15 residues. CDR3 coding DNA: TGTGCCAGCAGCATACCTGGTGGGGAGAGTGTAGAGCAGTACTTC. It codes for CASSIPGGESVEQYF.

The chain employs TRBV28 and TRBJ1-6; 7 bases align to TRBD1. J was trimmed by 16 bases and V by 8 bases; bases with no gene match: 14. The germline gives CDR1 MDHEN, CDR2 SYDVKM. The CDR3 has 13 amino acids. Written as DNA, the CDR3 is TGTGCCAGCTGGGACAGCCGCTGGGATAGGCTCCACTTT. It codes for CASWDSRWDRLHF.